The clone carrying this T cell receptor (beta chain) was seen a few times. Its specificity is not known. The sample is drawn from a study of OX40 agonist ivuxolimab in advanced cancers. In the study overall: Given to patients was ivuxolimab, an agonistic anti-OX40 (CD134) antibody. Therapy given before enrollment (anti-PD-1, anti-PD-L1 or anti-CTLA-4) was allowed, and roughly 41% had some.

Study-wide results and caveats: Which antigen the expanded peripheral T cells recognized is unknown.

The CDR3 has 14 amino acids. CDR1 and CDR2 from the germline V gene are SGHRS and YFSETQ. The germline V and J ends were trimmed by 8 bases and 3 bases, with 17 bases remaining between them. Clones were sequenced by immunoSEQ multiplex PCR, and TCRdb holds only the in-frame ones, with some missing. The table has about 62,000 clones, around 93% seen once. Material: CD4+ or CD8+ T cells sorted from blood, obtained in a trial of the OX40 agonist ivuxolimab. The receptor comes from an adult with an advanced solid tumor such as melanoma, head and neck, liver or kidney cancer. J is TRBJ1-1 and V is TRBV5-1; D uncertain. In DNA form, the CDR3 reads TGCGCCAGGGTGCCGAACACCGTCGACACTGAAGCTTTCTTT. Amino acids: CARVPNTVDTEAFF. Variable domain in full (rest from reference TRBV5-1 and TRBJ1-1): KAGVTQTPRYLIKTRGQQVTLSCSPISGHRSVSWYQQTPGQGLQFLFEYFSETQRNKGNFPGRFSGRQFSNSRSEMNVSTLELGDSALYLCARVPNTVDTEAFFGQGTRLTVV.